Shown below are 30 T cell receptor beta chains from a single sample sequenced in a study of control samples from healthy donors and cancer patients. TCRdb's table, derived via immunoSEQ multiplex PCR, lists solely in-frame clones and lacks some. The repertoire holds about 93,000 clones, with around 89% as singletons. Sequenced: blood. The receptors were gathered from a woman aged 70 to 79 in good health.

This clone was detected once. The chain links TRBV27 to TRBJ1-5; D is uncertain. Between the trimmed V and J ends, which lost 3 bases and 1 base, there was a span of 13 bases. The CDR3 runs 16 residues. Germline loops: CDR1 MNHEY, CDR2 SMNVEV (reference sequence). The CDR3 sequence: CASSFRPAASNQPQHF. CDR3 DNA sequence: TGTGCCAGCAGTTTCCGGCCCGCAGCCAGCAATCAGCCCCAGCATTTT.

The chain joins TRBV15 to TRBJ1-1, with TRBD1 as a possible D gene (5 bases). With 0 bases removed from V and 8 bases from J, the gap between germline ends came to 10 bases. The CDR3 extends over 13 amino acids. The germline V gene encodes CDR1 LNHNV and CDR2 YYDKDF (reference sequence). The CDR3: CATSREGASEAFF. CDR3 bases: TGTGCCACCAGCAGAGAAGGGGCAAGCGAAGCTTTCTTT.

This chain connects TRBV5-5 to TRBJ1-5; possible D gene TRBD1, 5 bases. CDR3 length: 14 amino acids. Trimming left V 4 bases short and J 7 bases short, with 15 bases between. From germline, CDR1 is SGHKS and CDR2 YYEKEE (reference sequence). The CDR3 reads CASSPEQGIQPQHF. For the CDR3, the DNA is TGTGCCAGCAGCCCCGAGCAGGGCATCCAGCCCCAGCATTTT.

This clone came up a few times. The rearrangement uses TRBV10-1 and TRBJ1-6, with D maybe TRBD1 (5 bases). With 4 bases removed from V and 7 bases from J, the gap between germline ends came to 8 bases. The CDR3 totals 13 residues. Looked up from germline, CDR1 is WNHNN and CDR2 is SYGVQD (reference sequence). The CDR3 protein is CASSAGGNSPLHF. The CDR3 DNA follows: TGCGCCAGCAGTGCGGGGGGGAATTCACCCCTCCACTTT.

The chain combines TRBV7-2 with TRBJ1-1; D is undetermined. V gave up 1 base and J gave up 1 base, with 10 bases separating them. The CDR3 runs 15 residues. The V gene's germline CDR1 is SGHTA and CDR2 FQGNSA. The CDR3 nucleotides read TGTGCCAGCAGCTTAGTGTTCCCGACGAACACTGAAGCTTTCTTT. It encodes CASSLVFPTNTEAFF.

The gene calls are TRBV27 and TRBJ2-2; D gene unclear. This CDR3 has 13 residues. Germline V gene lookup returns CDR1 MNHEY and CDR2 SMNVEV (reference sequence). V was cut by 5 bases and J by 7 bases, with 11 bases left in between. In DNA form, the CDR3 reads TGTGCCAGCAGTCGGCCCGTAGGCGGGGAGCTGTTTTTT. Residues: CASSRPVGGELFF.

The chain couples TRBV6-6 to TRBJ1-2, with TRBD1 matching over 8 bases. The CDR3 sequence is 13 residues long. From germline, CDR1 is MNHNY and CDR2 SVGAGI (reference sequence). The junction had 7 bases not matched to a gene; V was cut back by 7 bases and J by 6 bases. The CDR3 sequence is CASTLQGVNGYTF. In DNA form, the CDR3 reads TGTGCCAGCACCCTACAGGGGGTGAATGGCTACACCTTC.

CDR3 DNA sequence: TGTGCCACCAGCAGAGGAGGGGACGAGACCCAGTACTTC. This translates into CATSRGGDETQYF. This chain uses TRBV15 with TRBJ2-5; either TRBD1 or TRBD2 may supply D (5 bases each). Trimming pared 1 base from V and 5 bases from J, leaving 8 bases between. This CDR3 is 13 amino acids long. Germline V CDR1 and CDR2: LNHNV, YYDKDF (reference sequence).

The genes are TRBV19 and TRBJ1-1; D remains ambiguous. Germline CDR1 reads LNHDA; CDR2 reads SQIVND (reference sequence). The CDR3 spans 14 residues. V lost 4 bases to trimming and J lost 0 bases, with 9 bases between them. The CDR3 loop reads CASSSHTLNTEAFF. For the CDR3, the DNA is TGTGCCAGTAGTAGCCACACCTTGAACACTGAAGCTTTCTTT.

The sample holds a few counts of this clone. The chain joins TRBV7-9 to TRBJ2-7, with D perhaps matching TRBD2 (6 bases). The CDR3 runs 15 residues. The germline V gene encodes CDR1 SEHNR and CDR2 FQNEAQ (reference sequence). V lost 8 bases and J lost 2, with 19 bases in between. CDR3 sequence (DNA): TGTGCCAGCCTTTATTCCCTGGCGGGGCCCTACGAGCAGTACTTC. Encoded protein: CASLYSLAGPYEQYF.

The chain links TRBV5-4 to TRBJ2-5; TRBD2 might be the D (6 bases). The CDR3 length is 15 residues. V was pared by 0 bases and J by 1 base, with 10 bases between. Germline V lookup: CDR1 SGHNT, CDR2 YYREEE (reference sequence). The CDR3 DNA is TGTGCCAGCAGCTTGGGGAGGGGAATCCAAGAGACCCAGTACTTC. Protein sequence: CASSLGRGIQETQYF.

The rearrangement links TRBV5-1 to TRBJ2-5; tentative D call: TRBD2 (6 bases). The CDR3 totals 13 residues. Germline CDR1 reads SGHRS; CDR2 reads YFSETQ. The V end was cut by 5 bases, the J end by 4 bases, with 12 bases between. CDR3 nucleotide sequence: TGCGCCAGCAGTCGGGCCGGGGGAGAGACCCAGTACTTC. Protein: CASSRAGGETQYF.

This chain uses TRBV19 with TRBJ1-4; no definite D call. Germline CDR1 LNHDA, CDR2 SQIVND (reference sequence). CDR3 length: 15 residues. V lost 7 bases and J 4 bases, leaving 16 bases between the germline ends. The CDR3 loop reads CASKAAAAGNEKLFF. The CDR3, as DNA: TGTGCCAGTAAGGCAGCAGCGGCCGGTAATGAAAAACTGTTTTTT. Full variable domain (remainder filled in from reference TRBV19 and TRBJ1-4): DGGITQSPKYLFRKEGQNVTLSCEQNLNHDAMYWYRQDPGQGLRLIYYSQIVNDFQKGDIAEGYSVSREKKESFPLTVTSAQKNPTAFYLCASKAAAAGNEKLFFGSGTQLSVL.

The rearrangement links TRBV10-2 to TRBJ2-1; D is perhaps TRBD2 (5 bases). CDR3 length equals 15 residues. Germline lookup yields CDR1 WSHSY and CDR2 SAAADI. V was trimmed by 6 bases and J by 0 bases, leaving 12 bases between them. In DNA, the CDR3 is TGCGCCAGCAGGGAGGACCCGAGCTCCTACAATGAGCAGTTCTTC. This gives the protein CASREDPSSYNEQFF.

V is TRBV3-1 (or the pseudogene TRBV3-2) and J is TRBJ2-5, with TRBD1 matching over 7 bases. V was clipped by 0 bases and J by 6 bases; unmatched bases: 4. The germline gives CDR1 LGHDT, CDR2 YNNKEL (reference sequence). This CDR3 spans 14 amino acids. The CDR3 loop is CASSQDYRGKTQYF. The CDR3 DNA is TGTGCCAGCAGCCAAGACTACAGGGGAAAGACCCAGTACTTC.

This chain joins TRBV7-9 and TRBJ2-7, with unresolved D. V was pared by 1 base and J by 7 bases, with 8 bases between. CDR3 length: 12 residues. Per the germline V gene, CDR1 is SEHNR and CDR2 is FQNEAQ (reference sequence). This CDR3 is CASSLENWEQYF. The CDR3 region has the DNA TGTGCCAGCAGCTTAGAGAACTGGGAGCAGTACTTC.

The rearrangement uses TRBV15 and TRBJ2-5, with D possibly TRBD2 on 5 matching bases. The germline CDR1 and CDR2 sequences are LNHNV and YYDKDF (reference sequence). The CDR3 runs 14 residues. The germline V and J ends were trimmed by 0 bases and 4 bases, with 9 bases remaining between them. The CDR3 DNA is TGTGCCACCAGCAGAGATGGTGGGAGAGAGACCCAGTACTTC. The encoded protein is CATSRDGGRETQYF.

The chain couples TRBV9 to TRBJ2-2; 8 positions match TRBD1. Germline CDR1 reads SGDLS; CDR2 reads YYNGEE. Germline trimming cut 3 bases from V and 5 bases from J; bases unmatched to any gene: 12. CDR3 size: 17 residues. The DNA for the CDR3 is TGTGCCAGCAGCGCCCGAGGAGGGACAGGCCCGACCGGGGAGCTGTTTTTT. As protein: CASSARGGTGPTGELFF.

A few counts support this clone. This sequence joins TRBV4-3 and TRBJ1-4; D not resolved. Germline V lookup: CDR1 LGHNA, CDR2 YSLEER. CDR3 length equals 13 residues. With 1 base removed from V and 8 bases from J, the gap between germline ends came to 8 bases. CDR3 coding DNA: TGCGCCAGCAGCCAAGTGATTGAGGAAAAACTGTTTTTT. Protein: CASSQVIEEKLFF.

This clone was counted many times. This rearrangement joins TRBV9 to TRBJ1-6; D not resolved. The CDR3 has 14 residues. The germline V and J ends were trimmed by 3 bases and 0 bases, with 4 bases remaining between them. The germline V gene has CDR1 SGDLS and CDR2 YYNGEE. CDR3 amino acids: CASSGGSYNSPLHF. In DNA, the CDR3 is TGTGCCAGCAGCGGGGGCTCCTATAATTCACCCCTCCACTTT.

The V and J genes are TRBV19 and TRBJ2-5; D is possibly TRBD2 (6 bases). The CDR3 length is 16 residues. The ends were cut back, 4 bases at V and 1 base at J, with 16 bases in the middle. CDR1 is LNHDA, CDR2 SQIVND, per germline (reference sequence). CDR3 amino acids: CASSTLPGGIQETQYF. The CDR3 DNA follows: TGTGCCAGTAGTACACTCCCCGGCGGGATCCAAGAGACCCAGTACTTC. Using reference TRBV19 and TRBJ2-5 for the parts outside the CDR3, the full variable domain is DGGITQSPKYLFRKEGQNVTLSCEQNLNHDAMYWYRQDPGQGLRLIYYSQIVNDFQKGDIAEGYSVSREKKESFPLTVTSAQKNPTAFYLCASSTLPGGIQETQYFGPGTRLLVL.

This chain joins TRBV14 and TRBJ1-1; weak D call: TRBD1 (5 bases). Germline V lookup: CDR1 SGHDN, CDR2 FVKESK. V was pared by 2 bases and J by 1 base, with 11 bases between. The CDR3 loop spans 15 amino acids. CDR3 protein: CASSQPGAANTEAFF. In DNA, the CDR3 is TGTGCCAGCAGCCAACCCGGGGCGGCGAACACTGAAGCTTTCTTT.

This clone was seen a handful of times. Here the CDR3 DNA reads TGTGCCAGCTCACCGACGGAGGGCAAAAACATTCAGTACTTC. Translation gives CASSPTEGKNIQYF. V usage is TRBV18 and J usage is TRBJ2-4; possibly TRBD2 for D (6 bases). CDR3 length: 14 residues. Germline CDR1 is KGHSH and CDR2 is LQKENI. V gave up 3 bases and J gave up 3 bases, with 9 bases separating them. Combining the CDR3 with reference TRBV18 and TRBJ2-4 gives the whole variable domain NAGVMQNPRHLVRRRGQEARLRCSPMKGHSHVYWYRQLPEEGLKFMVYLQKENIIDESGMPKERFSAEFPKEGPSILRIQQVVRGDSAAYFCASSPTEGKNIQYFGAGTRLSVL.

In its sample, this clone was seen once. The rearrangement uses TRBV5-1 and TRBJ2-5; TRBD1 matches at 7 bases. V trimming: 3 bases; J trimming: 3 bases; junction bases outside the gene matches: 11. Per the germline V gene, CDR1 is SGHRS and CDR2 is YFSETQ. There are 16 residues in the CDR3. In DNA, the CDR3 is TGCGCCAGCAGCTGGGACAGACTCGGGACCAAAGAGACCCAGTACTTC. Protein product: CASSWDRLGTKETQYF.

The chain couples TRBV18 to TRBJ2-2; tentatively, D is TRBD1 (5 bases). The germline V gene encodes CDR1 KGHSH and CDR2 LQKENI. This CDR3 region has 14 residues. Trimming removed 3 bases at V and 4 bases at J, with 9 bases between. CDR3 nucleotide sequence: TGTGCCAGCTCACCCTCACAGGTCACCGGGGAGCTGTTTTTT. Amino acids: CASSPSQVTGELFF.

The chain links TRBV30 to TRBJ1-2, with a weak D call TRBD1 (5 bases). The ends were cut back, 4 bases at V and 2 bases at J, with 14 bases in the middle. This CDR3 has 14 amino acids. Germline V gene lookup returns CDR1 GTSNPN and CDR2 SVGIG (reference sequence). For the CDR3, the DNA is TGTGCCTGGAACCCGGGACGGCAAAACTATGGCTACACCTTC. It is translated as CAWNPGRQNYGYTF.

This clone appeared a few times. The V and J genes are TRBV7-9 and TRBJ1-1; possibly TRBD1 for D (6 bases). CDR1 is SEHNR, CDR2 FQNEAQ, per germline (reference sequence). V shed 5 bases and J shed 6 bases, with 13 bases lying between them. The CDR3 is 13 amino acids. CDR3 sequence: CASSPGTHSEAFF. DNA for the CDR3: TGTGCCAGCAGCCCCGGGACACACTCTGAAGCTTTCTTT.

In regard to this clone: This sample also contains other DNA sequences that code for the same CDR3. The J gene is TRBJ1-5, the V gene TRBV12-3 or TRBV12-4, with D possibly being TRBD1 (5 bases). The CDR3 spans 13 residues. Trimming removed 6 bases at V and 6 bases at J, with 12 bases between. The CDR3 reads CASRRGAGQPQHF. The CDR3 DNA sequence: TGTGCCAGCAGGAGAGGGGCGGGTCAGCCCCAGCATTTT.

The chain links TRBV2 to TRBJ1-2, with TRBD1 as a possible D gene (6 bases). The CDR3 contains 13 residues. The V gene lost 3 bases and the J gene lost 3 bases, with 8 bases spanning the gap. Germline CDR1 SNHLY, CDR2 FYNNEI. CDR3 DNA sequence: TGTGCCAGCAGTGAGGGGGCGGACTATGGCTACACCTTC. Amino acids: CASSEGADYGYTF. Combining the CDR3 with reference TRBV2 and TRBJ1-2 gives the whole variable domain EPEVTQTPSHQVTQMGQEVILRCVPISNHLYFYWYRQILGQKVEFLVSFYNNEISEKSEIFDDQFSVERPDGSNFTLKIRSTKLEDSAMYFCASSEGADYGYTFGSGTRLTVV.

The chain couples TRBV14 to TRBJ1-3, with D unclear. The CDR3 sequence is 14 residues long. Per the germline V gene, CDR1 is SGHDN and CDR2 is FVKESK. V was cut by 4 bases and J by 0 bases, with 7 bases left in between. CDR3 DNA: TGTGCCAGCAGCCCAAGTCTCTCTGGAAACACCATATATTTT. Encoded protein: CASSPSLSGNTIYF.